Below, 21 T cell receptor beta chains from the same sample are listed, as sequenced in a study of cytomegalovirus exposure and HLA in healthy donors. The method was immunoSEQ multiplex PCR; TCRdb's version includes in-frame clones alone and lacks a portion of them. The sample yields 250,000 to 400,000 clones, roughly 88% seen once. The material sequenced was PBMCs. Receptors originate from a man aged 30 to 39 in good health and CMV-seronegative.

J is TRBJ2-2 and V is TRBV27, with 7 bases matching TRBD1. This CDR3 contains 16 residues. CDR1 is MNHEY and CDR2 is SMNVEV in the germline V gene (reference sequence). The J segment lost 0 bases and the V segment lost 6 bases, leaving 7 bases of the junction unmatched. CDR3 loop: CASSRRQGANTGELFF. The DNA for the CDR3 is TGTGCCAGCAGCAGGCGGCAGGGGGCGAACACCGGGGAGCTGTTTTTT.

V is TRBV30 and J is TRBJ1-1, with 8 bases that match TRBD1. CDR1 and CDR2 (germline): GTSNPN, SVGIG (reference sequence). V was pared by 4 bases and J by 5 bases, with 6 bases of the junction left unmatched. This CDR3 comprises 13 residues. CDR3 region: CAWTTGGGTEAFF. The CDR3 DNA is TGTGCCTGGACCACAGGGGGGGGAACTGAAGCTTTCTTT.

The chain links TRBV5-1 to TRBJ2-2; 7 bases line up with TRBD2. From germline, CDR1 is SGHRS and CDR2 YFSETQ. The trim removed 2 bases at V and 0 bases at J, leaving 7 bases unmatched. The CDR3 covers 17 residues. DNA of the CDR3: TGCGCCAGCAGCTTCGGGTCCCTAGCGGCGAACACCGGGGAGCTGTTTTTT. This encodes CASSFGSLAANTGELFF.

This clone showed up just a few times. CDR3 nucleotides: TGTGGCCGGACAGGGACCTACACCTTC. This codes for CGRTGTYTF. The chain recombines TRBV2 with TRBJ1-2; 8 bases are a match to TRBD1. From germline, CDR1 is SNHLY and CDR2 FYNNEI. This CDR3 spans 9 amino acids. The variable domain in full, with the rest retrieved from reference TRBV2 and TRBJ1-2, is EPEVTQTPSHQVTQMGQEVILRCVPISNHLYFYWYRQILGQKVEFLVSFYNNEISEKSEIFDDQFSVERPDGSNFTLKIRSTKLEDSAMYFCGRTGTYTFGSGTRLTVV.

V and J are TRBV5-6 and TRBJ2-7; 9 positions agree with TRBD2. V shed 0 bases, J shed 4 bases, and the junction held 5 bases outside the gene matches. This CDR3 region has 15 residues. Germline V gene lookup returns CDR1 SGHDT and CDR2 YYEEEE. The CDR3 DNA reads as TGTGCCAGCAGCTTGGCGGGCGGGGGGGCATACGAGCAGTACTTC. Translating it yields CASSLAGGGAYEQYF.

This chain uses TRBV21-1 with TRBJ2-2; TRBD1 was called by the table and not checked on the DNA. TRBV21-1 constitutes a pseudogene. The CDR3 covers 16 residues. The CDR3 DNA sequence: TGTGCCAGCAGCAAAGGTAAGAGGGGGCGCACCGGGGAGCTGTTTTTT. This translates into CASSKGKRGRTGELFF.

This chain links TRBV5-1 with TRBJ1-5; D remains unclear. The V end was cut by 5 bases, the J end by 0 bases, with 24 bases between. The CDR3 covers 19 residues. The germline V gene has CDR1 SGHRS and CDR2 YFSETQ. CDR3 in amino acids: CASSKASAVDCYSNQPQHF. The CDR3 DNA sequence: TGCGCCAGCAGTAAGGCTTCGGCGGTGGATTGCTATAGCAATCAGCCCCAGCATTTT.

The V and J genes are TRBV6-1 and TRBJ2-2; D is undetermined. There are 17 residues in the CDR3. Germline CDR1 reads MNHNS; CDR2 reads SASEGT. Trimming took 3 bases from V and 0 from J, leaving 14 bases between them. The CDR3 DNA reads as TGTGCCAGCAGTGATCCACTTTTAGACACGAACACCGGGGAGCTGTTTTTT. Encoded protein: CASSDPLLDTNTGELFF.

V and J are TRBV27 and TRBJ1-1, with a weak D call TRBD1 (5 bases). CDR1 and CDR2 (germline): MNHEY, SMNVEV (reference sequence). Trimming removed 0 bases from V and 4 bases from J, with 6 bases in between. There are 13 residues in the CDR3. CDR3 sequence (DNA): TGTGCCAGCAGTTTATCCGGGGGCACTGAAGCTTTCTTT. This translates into CASSLSGGTEAFF.

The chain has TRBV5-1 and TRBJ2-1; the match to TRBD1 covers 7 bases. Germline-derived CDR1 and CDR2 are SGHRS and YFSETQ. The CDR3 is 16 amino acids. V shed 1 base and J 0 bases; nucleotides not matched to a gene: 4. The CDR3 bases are TGCGCCAGCAGCTTGACAGGGGACCCCTCCTACAATGAGCAGTTCTTC. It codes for CASSLTGDPSYNEQFF.

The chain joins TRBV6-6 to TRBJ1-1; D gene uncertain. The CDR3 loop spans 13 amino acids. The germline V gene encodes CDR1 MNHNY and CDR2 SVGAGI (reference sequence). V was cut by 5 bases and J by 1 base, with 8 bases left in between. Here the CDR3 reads CASSRQANTEAFF. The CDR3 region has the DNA TGTGCCAGCAGTCGTCAGGCGAACACTGAAGCTTTCTTT.

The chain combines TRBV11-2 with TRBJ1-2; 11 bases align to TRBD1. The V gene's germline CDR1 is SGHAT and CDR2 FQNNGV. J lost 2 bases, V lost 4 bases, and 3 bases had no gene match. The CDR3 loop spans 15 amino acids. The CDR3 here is CASSSGQGANYGYTF. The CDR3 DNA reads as TGTGCCAGCAGCTCAGGACAGGGGGCAAACTATGGCTACACCTTC.

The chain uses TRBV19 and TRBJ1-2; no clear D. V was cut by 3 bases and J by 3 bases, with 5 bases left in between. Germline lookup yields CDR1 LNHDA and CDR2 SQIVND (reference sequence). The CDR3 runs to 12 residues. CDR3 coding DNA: TGTGCCAGTAGTATGCGGGACTATGGCTACACCTTC. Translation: CASSMRDYGYTF.

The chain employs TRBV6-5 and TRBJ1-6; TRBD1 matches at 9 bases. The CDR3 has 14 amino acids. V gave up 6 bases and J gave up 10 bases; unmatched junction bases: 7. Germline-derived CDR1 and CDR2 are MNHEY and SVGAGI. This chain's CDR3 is CASSNRDRVSPLHF. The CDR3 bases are TGTGCCAGCAGCAACCGGGACAGGGTGTCACCCCTCCACTTT.

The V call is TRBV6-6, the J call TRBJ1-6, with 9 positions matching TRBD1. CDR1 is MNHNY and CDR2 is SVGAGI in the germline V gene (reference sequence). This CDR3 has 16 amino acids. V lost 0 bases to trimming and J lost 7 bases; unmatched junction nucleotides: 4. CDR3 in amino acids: CASSYSGTGSNSPLHF. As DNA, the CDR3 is TGTGCCAGCAGTTACTCCGGGACAGGGAGCAATTCACCCCTCCACTTT.

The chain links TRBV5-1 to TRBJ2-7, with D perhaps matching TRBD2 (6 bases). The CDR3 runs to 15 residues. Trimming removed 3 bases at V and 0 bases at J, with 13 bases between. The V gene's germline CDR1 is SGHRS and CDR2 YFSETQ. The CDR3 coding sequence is TGCGCCAGCAGCTCGGCGGGGCGATCCTCCTACGAGCAGTACTTC. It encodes CASSSAGRSSYEQYF.

The CDR3 reads CASGRTGVGYGYTF. The CDR3 DNA reads TGTGCCAGCGGCCGGACAGGGGTAGGCTATGGCTACACCTTC. This rearrangement joins TRBV27 to TRBJ1-2; 9 bases line up with TRBD1. Germline CDR1 reads MNHEY; CDR2 reads SMNVEV (reference sequence). V lost 8 bases, J lost 4 bases, and 8 bases stayed unmatched. The CDR3 is 14 amino acids.

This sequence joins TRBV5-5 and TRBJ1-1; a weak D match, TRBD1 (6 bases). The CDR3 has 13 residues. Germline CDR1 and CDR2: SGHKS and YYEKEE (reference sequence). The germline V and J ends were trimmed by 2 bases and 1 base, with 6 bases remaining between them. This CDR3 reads CASSLQGNTEAFF. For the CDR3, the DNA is TGTGCCAGCAGCTTACAGGGGAACACTGAAGCTTTCTTT. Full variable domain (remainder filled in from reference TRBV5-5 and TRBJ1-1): DAGVTQSPTHLIKTRGQQVTLRCSPISGHKSVSWYQQVLGQGPQFIFQYYEKEERGRGNFPDRFSARQFPNYSSELNVNALLLGDSALYLCASSLQGNTEAFFGQGTRLTVV.

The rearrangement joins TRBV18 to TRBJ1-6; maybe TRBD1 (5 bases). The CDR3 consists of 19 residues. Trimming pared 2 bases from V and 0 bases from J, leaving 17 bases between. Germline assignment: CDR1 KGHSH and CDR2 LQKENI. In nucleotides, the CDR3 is TGTGCCAGCTCACCATCGGAGCAGGGTCTTAGCTCCTATAATTCACCCCTCCACTTT. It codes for CASSPSEQGLSSYNSPLHF.

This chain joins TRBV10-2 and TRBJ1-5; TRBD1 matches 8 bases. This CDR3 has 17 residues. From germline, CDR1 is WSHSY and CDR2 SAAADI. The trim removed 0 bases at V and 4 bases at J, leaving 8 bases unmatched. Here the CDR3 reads CASSESAGGFRNQPQHF. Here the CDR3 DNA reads TGCGCCAGCAGTGAGTCCGCAGGGGGCTTTCGAAATCAGCCCCAGCATTTT.

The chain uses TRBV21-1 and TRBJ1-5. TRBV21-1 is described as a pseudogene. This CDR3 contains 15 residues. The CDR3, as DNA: TGTGCCAGCAGCAAAGAGCTCGGGAGCAATCAGCCCCAGCATTTT. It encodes CASSKELGSNQPQHF.